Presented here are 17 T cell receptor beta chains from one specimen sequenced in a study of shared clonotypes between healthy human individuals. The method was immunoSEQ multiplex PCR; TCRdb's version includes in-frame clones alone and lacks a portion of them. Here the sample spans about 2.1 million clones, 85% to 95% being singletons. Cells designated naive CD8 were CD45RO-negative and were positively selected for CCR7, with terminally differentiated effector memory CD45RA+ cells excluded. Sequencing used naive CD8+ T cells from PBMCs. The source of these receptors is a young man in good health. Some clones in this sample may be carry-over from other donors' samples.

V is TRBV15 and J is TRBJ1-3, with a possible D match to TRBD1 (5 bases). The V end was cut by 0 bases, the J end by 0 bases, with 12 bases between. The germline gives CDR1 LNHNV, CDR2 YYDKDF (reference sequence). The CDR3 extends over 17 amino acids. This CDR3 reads CATSRDGGGISGNTIYF. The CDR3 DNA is TGTGCCACCAGCAGAGATGGGGGGGGGATCTCTGGAAACACCATATATTTT. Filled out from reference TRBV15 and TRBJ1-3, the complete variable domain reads DAMVIQNPRYQVTQFGKPVTLSCSQTLNHNVMYWYQQKSSQAPKLLFHYYDKDFNNEADTPDNFQSRRPNTSFCFLDIRSPGLGDTAMYLCATSRDGGGISGNTIYFGEGSWLTVV.

CDR3 amino acids: CASTDGLNTEAFF. CDR3 coding DNA: TGCGCCAGCACCGACGGGTTGAACACTGAAGCTTTCTTT. V usage is TRBV5-1 and J usage is TRBJ1-1; D unresolved. Germline V lookup: CDR1 SGHRS, CDR2 YFSETQ. V was clipped by 6 bases and J by 0 bases, with 9 bases between them. The CDR3 is made up of 13 amino acids. Using reference TRBV5-1 and TRBJ1-1 for the parts outside the CDR3, the full variable domain is KAGVTQTPRYLIKTRGQQVTLSCSPISGHRSVSWYQQTPGQGLQFLFEYFSETQRNKGNFPGRFSGRQFSNSRSEMNVSTLELGDSALYLCASTDGLNTEAFFGQGTRLTVV.

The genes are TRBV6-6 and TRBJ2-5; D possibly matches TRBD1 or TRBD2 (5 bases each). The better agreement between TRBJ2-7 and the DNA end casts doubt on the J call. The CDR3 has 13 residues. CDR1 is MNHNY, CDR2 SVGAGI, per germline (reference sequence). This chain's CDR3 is CASSNRGTYEQYF. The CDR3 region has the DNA TGTGCCAGCAGTAACCGGGGCACCTACGAGCAGTACTTC.

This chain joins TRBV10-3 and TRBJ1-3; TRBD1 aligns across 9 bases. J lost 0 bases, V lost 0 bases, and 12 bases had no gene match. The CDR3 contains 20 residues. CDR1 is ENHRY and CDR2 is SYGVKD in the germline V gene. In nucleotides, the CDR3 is TGTGCCATCAGTGAGTCCGGGACAGGGAACCCGATTAGCTCTGGAAACACCATATATTTT. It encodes CAISESGTGNPISSGNTIYF.

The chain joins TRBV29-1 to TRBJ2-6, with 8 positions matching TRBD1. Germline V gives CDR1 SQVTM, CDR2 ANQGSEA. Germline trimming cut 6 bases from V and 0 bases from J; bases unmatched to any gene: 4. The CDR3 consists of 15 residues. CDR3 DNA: TGCAGCGTCGGACAGGGTGTCTCTGGGGCCAACGTCCTGACTTTC. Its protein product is CSVGQGVSGANVLTF.

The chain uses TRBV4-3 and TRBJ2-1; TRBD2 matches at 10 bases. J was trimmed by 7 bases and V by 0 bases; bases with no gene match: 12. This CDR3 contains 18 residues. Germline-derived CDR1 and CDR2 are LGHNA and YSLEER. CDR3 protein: CASSQDRGLAGEVNEQFF. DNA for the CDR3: TGCGCCAGCAGCCAAGATCGGGGGCTAGCGGGAGAGGTGAATGAGCAGTTCTTC.

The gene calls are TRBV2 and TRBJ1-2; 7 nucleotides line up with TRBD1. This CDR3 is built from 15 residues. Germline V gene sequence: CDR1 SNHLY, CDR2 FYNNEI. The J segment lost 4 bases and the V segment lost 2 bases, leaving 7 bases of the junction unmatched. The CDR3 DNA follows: TGTGCCAGCAGTGAATTGCGACAGGGCGGCTATGGCTACACCTTC. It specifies CASSELRQGGYGYTF.

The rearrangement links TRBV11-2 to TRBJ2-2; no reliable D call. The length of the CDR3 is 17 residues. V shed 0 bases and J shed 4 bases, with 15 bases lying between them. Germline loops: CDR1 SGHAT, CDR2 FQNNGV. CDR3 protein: CASSLDSMRLFTGELFF. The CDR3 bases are TGTGCCAGCAGCTTAGATTCAATGAGACTCTTCACCGGGGAGCTGTTTTTT.

This CDR3 is CASSPAPGTSGTNEQFF. The CDR3, as DNA: TGTGCCAGCAGCCCAGCCCCCGGGACTAGCGGCACAAATGAGCAGTTCTTC. The V call is TRBV7-2, the J call TRBJ2-1; the match to TRBD2 covers 11 bases. Trimming at V came to 5 bases and at J to 7 bases, leaving 13 bases not matched to a gene. Germline V CDR1 and CDR2: SGHTA, FQGNSA. The CDR3 loop spans 17 amino acids. The entire variable domain, with the rest obtained from reference TRBV7-2 and TRBJ2-1, is as follows: GAGVSQSPSNKVTEKGKDVELRCDPISGHTALYWYRQSLGQGLEFLIYFQGNSAPDKSGLPSDRFSAERTGGSVSTLTIQRTQQEDSAVYLCASSPAPGTSGTNEQFFGPGTRLTVL.

The CDR3 loop is CASSPIPPLTNTGELFF. DNA for the CDR3: TGTGCCAGCTCACCAATTCCTCCGTTAACGAACACCGGGGAGCTGTTTTTT. The chain links TRBV18 to TRBJ2-2; D unresolved. Germline lookup yields CDR1 KGHSH and CDR2 LQKENI. The CDR3 runs 17 residues. V was clipped by 2 bases and J by 0 bases, with 13 bases between them.

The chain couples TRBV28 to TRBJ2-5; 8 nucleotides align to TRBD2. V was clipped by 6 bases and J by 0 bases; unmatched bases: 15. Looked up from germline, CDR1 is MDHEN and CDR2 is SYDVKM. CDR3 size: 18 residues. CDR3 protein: CASSVLMVGLVDQETQYF. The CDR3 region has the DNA TGTGCCAGCAGCGTACTCATGGTGGGACTAGTAGACCAAGAGACCCAGTACTTC. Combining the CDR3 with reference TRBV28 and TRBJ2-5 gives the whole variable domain DVKVTQSSRYLVKRTGEKVFLECVQDMDHENMFWYRQDPGLGLRLIYFSYDVKMKEKGDIPEGYSVSREKKERFSLILESASTNQTSMYLCASSVLMVGLVDQETQYFGPGTRLLVL.

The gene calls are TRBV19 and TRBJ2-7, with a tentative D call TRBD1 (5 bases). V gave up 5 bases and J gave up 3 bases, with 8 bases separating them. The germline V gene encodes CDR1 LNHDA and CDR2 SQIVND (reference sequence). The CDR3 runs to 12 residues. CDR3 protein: CASSDQGYEQYF. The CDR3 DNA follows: TGTGCCAGTAGTGATCAGGGCTACGAGCAGTACTTC.

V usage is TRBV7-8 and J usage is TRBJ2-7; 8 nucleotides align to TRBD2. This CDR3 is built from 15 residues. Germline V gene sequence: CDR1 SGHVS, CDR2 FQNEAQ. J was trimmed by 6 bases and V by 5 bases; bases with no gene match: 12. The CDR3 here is CASSPTAGRAFEQYF. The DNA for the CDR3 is TGTGCCAGCAGCCCCACAGCCGGGAGGGCCTTCGAGCAGTACTTC. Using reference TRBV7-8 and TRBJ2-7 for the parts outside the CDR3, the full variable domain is GAGVSQSPRYKVAKRGQDVALRCDPISGHVSLFWYQQALGQGPEFLTYFQNEAQLDKSGLPSDRFFAERPEGSVSTLKIQRTQQEDSAVYLCASSPTAGRAFEQYFGPGTRLTVT.

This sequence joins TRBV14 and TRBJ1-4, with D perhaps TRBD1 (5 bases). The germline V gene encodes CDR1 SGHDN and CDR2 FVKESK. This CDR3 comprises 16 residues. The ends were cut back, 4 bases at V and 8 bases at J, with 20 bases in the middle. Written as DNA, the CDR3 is TGTGCCAGCAGCCCCCGTATGGGGCGGCCGGCAGAAAAACTGTTTTTT. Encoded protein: CASSPRMGRPAEKLFF.

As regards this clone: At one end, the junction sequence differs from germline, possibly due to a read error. CDR3 loop: CATSRDRGLNAEAFF. The CDR3, as DNA: TGTGCCACCAGCAGAGATCGTGGCTTGAACGCTGAAGCTTTCTTT. The chain carries TRBV15 and TRBJ1-1; D call uncertain. From germline, CDR1 is LNHNV and CDR2 YYDKDF (reference sequence). The CDR3 is made up of 15 amino acids.

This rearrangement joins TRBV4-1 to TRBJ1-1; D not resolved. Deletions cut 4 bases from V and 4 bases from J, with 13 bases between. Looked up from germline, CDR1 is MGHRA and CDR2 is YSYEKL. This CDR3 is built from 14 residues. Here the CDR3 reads CASSPGREVTEAFF. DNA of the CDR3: TGCGCCAGCAGCCCGGGGAGGGAGGTCACTGAAGCTTTCTTT.

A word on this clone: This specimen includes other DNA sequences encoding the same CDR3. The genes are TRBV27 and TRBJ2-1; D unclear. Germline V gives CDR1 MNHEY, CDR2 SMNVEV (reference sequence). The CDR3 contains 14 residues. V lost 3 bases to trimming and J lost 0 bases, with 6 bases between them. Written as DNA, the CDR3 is TGTGCCAGCAGTTTCCCTGGCTCCTACAATGAGCAGTTCTTC. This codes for CASSFPGSYNEQFF.